This TCR beta chain originates from a study of shared clonotypes between healthy human individuals. Study information: Each donor had three CD4 naive, three CD4 memory, two CD8 naive and one CD8 memory plate.

Healthy HIV-negative adults without recent acute infections or vaccinations served as donors. Naive CD4+ cells were CD45RA-selected; the remaining cells were memory. CDR3 length equals 15 residues. V lost 5 bases, J lost 2 bases, and 8 bases stayed unmatched. Germline values: CDR1 SEHNR, CDR2 FQNEAQ (reference sequence). Points from the study as a whole: In a handful of donors, about 5% of naive CD4 clonotypes appeared in common.

Comment on this clone: Its specificity is unknown.

TCRdb keeps only in-frame clones here, not all; method: immunoSEQ multiplex PCR. The table lists 600,000 to 750,000 clones, 72% of them singletons. This chain uses TRBV7-9 with TRBJ2-7; 8 nucleotides align to TRBD1. The clonotype comes from a woman aged 25 to 39 in good health. Sequenced: memory CD4+ T cells sorted from blood. Sample subset: CD45RA-negative fraction. CDR3 nucleotide sequence: TGTGCCAGCAGCACAGGGGGACAGGTGACCTACGAGCAGTACTTC. It translates to CASSTGGQVTYEQYF.